This T cell receptor (beta chain) was identified during a study of immune evolution from preneoplasia to lung adenocarcinoma. The V gene lost 6 bases and the J gene lost 2 bases, with 13 bases spanning the gap. CDR3 length: 14 residues. Germline CDR1 reads MGHDK; CDR2 reads SYGVNS. Using immunoSEQ multiplex PCR, the repertoire was profiled, and TCRdb retains in-frame clones only, with some absent. The table records some 5,100 clones, around 69% of them present only once. The chain is built from TRBV25-1 and TRBJ1-1; D call uncertain. Sequencing was done on a sample of FFPE adjacent normal lung tissue. This TCR came from an older person with lung adenocarcinoma. This CDR3 reads CASSISGFNTEAFF. The CDR3 DNA reads TGTGCCAGCAGCATTTCGGGGTTCAACACTGAAGCTTTCTTT.